This section outlines one TCR beta chain sequence together with its context. This record belongs to a study of shared clonotypes between healthy human individuals. Assay: immunoSEQ multiplex PCR; the TCRdb copy retains only in-frame clones and omits some. The sample lists fewer than 850,000 clones, approximately 96% occurring once. Naive CD8 populations comprised CD45RO-negative cells positively selected for CCR7, excluding terminally differentiated effector memory CD45RA+ cells. V lost 3 bases to trimming and J lost 7 bases; unmatched junction nucleotides: 16. CDR3 length: 17 residues. Germline values: CDR1 SGHRS, CDR2 YFSETQ.

Sequences were obtained from naive CD8+ T cells sorted from blood. V is TRBV5-1 and J is TRBJ1-1; 9 bases are shared with TRBD1. This receptor was obtained from a man aged 25 to 45 in good health. CDR3 nucleotides: TGCGCCAGCAGCTCCCACCACACAGGGGGCTTATCGGATGAAGCTTTCTTT. As protein: CASSSHHTGGLSDEAFF. The full variable domain, completed using reference TRBV5-1 and TRBJ1-1, is KAGVTQTPRYLIKTRGQQVTLSCSPISGHRSVSWYQQTPGQGLQFLFEYFSETQRNKGNFPGRFSGRQFSNSRSEMNVSTLELGDSALYLCASSSHHTGGLSDEAFFGQGTRLTVV.